Detailed here is one T cell receptor beta chain. Time point reported: pretreatment peripheral blood. Each patient contributed between 1 and 8 total time points of blood mononuclear cells, pretreatment and during treatment. The data were taken from a study of PD-L1 blockade in urothelial cancer. Study overall: In the patient group, about 90% of the roughly 30 were males with bladder-origin urothelial cancer.

Every PCR was spiked with synthetic TCR analog templates. Generated by immunoSEQ multiplex PCR, the TCRdb table keeps only in-frame clones and is missing some. The sample has 30,000 to 40,000 clones, around 85% seen once. J was trimmed by 5 bases and V by 6 bases; bases with no gene match: 12. This CDR3 is built from 17 residues. Germline V gives CDR1 MDHEN, CDR2 SYDVKM. Sequencing was performed on PBMCs, taken around atezolizumab (anti-PD-L1) treatment. The sequence was collected from an elderly man with urothelial cancer. V gene TRBV28 combines with J gene TRBJ2-4, with 11 nucleotides matching TRBD2. The CDR3 nucleotides are TGTGCCAGCAGCCACCCGAAACTAGCGGGAGACCAAAACATTCAGTACTTC. Protein: CASSHPKLAGDQNIQYF.